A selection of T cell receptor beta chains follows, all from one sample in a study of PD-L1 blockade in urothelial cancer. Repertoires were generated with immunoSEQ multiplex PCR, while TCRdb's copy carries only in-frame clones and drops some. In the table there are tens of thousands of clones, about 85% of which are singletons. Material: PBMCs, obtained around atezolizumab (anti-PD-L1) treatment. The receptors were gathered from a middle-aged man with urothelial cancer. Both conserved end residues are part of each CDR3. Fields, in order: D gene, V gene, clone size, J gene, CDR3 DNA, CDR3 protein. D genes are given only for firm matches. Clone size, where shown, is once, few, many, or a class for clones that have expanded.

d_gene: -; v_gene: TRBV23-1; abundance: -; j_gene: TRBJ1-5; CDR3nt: TGCGCCAGCAGTCATACCGGGACTAGGGGCAATCAGCCCCAGCATTTT; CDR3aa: CASSHTGTRGNQPQHF
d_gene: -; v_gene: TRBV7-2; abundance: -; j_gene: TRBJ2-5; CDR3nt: TGTGCCAGCAGCCTTGGAGGGTTACAAGAGACCCAGTACTTC; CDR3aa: CASSLGGLQETQYF
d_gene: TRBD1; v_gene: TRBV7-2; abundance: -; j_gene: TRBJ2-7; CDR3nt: TGTGCCAGCACCTCGATGGGGACAGCTAGGATCTACGAGCAGTACTTC; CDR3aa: CASTSMGTARIYEQYF
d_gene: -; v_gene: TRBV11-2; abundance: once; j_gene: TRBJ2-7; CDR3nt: TGTGCCAGCAGCTTAAGCGGCGGGCCTTCCTACGAGCAGTACTTC; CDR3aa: CASSLSGGPSYEQYF
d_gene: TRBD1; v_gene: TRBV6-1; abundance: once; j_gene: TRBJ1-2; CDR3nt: TGTGCCAGCAGTGAATCAGGGGGCTATGGCTACACCTTC; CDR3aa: CASSESGGYGYTF
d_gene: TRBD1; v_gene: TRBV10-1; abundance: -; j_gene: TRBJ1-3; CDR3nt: TGCGCCAGCAGTGGACAGGGATCGGGAAACACCATATATTTT; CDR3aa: CASSGQGSGNTIYF
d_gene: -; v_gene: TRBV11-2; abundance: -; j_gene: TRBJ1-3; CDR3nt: TGTGCCAGCAGCGTGGACAGAGGTGCTGGAAACACCATATATTTT; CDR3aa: CASSVDRGAGNTIYF
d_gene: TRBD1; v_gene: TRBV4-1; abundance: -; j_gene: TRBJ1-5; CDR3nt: TGCGCCAGCAGCCAGGAGGGACAGGGGCAAAATCAGCCCCAGCATTTT; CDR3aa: CASSQEGQGQNQPQHF
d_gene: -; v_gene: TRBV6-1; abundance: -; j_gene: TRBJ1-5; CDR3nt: TGTGCCAGCAGTGAAGAGGGACTACAGCCCCAGCATTTT; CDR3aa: CASSEEGLQPQHF
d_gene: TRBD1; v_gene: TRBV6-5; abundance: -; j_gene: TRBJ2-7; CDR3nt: TGTGCCAGCAGCGGACAGGGGGCCTCCTACGAGCAGTACTTC; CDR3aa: CASSGQGASYEQYF
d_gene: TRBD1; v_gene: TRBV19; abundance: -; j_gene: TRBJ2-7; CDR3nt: TGTGCCAGTAGTATAGGCGGGACAGGGCCCTACGAGCAGTACTTC; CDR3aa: CASSIGGTGPYEQYF
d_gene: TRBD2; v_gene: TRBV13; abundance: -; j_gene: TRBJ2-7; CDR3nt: TGTGCCAGCAGCTTAGGACTAGCGGGAGTTCGCGAGCAGTACTTC; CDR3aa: CASSLGLAGVREQYF
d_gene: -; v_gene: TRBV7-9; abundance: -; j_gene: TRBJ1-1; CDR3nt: TGTGCCAGCAGCTTCGAGGGCACTGAAGCTTTCTTT; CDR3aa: CASSFEGTEAFF
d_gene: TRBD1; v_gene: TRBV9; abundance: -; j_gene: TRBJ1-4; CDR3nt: TGTGCCAGCAGCGTCGGGACAGATGAAAAACTGTTTTTT; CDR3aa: CASSVGTDEKLFF